This entry lists 5 T cell receptor beta chains sequenced from one sample in a study of blood T cell repertoires in COVID-19 (TCRdb year 2020). The library was generated by the immunoSEQ multiplex PCR assay. As stored in TCRdb, this immuneACCESS dataset retains in-frame rearrangements with V and J assigned. A fraction of the clones does not appear; measured against another copy, unresolved V genes explain less than half of the discrepancy, and the remainder lacks a known reason. Within this sample are about 400,000 clones, with approximately 90% of them counted one time only. The biggest ten clones account for more than 4% of the sample. The sequenced sample was peripheral blood. These receptors originate from a woman aged 30 to 39 with acute or convalescent COVID-19.

This chain joins TRBV5-1 and TRBJ2-7; D gene unclear. This CDR3 contains 14 residues. CDR1 is SGHRS, CDR2 YFSETQ, per germline. V lost 1 base to trimming and J lost 3 bases, with 11 bases between them. The CDR3 DNA is TGCGCCAGCAGCTTGAACGGTCCCGACTACGAGCAGTACTTC. Protein product: CASSLNGPDYEQYF.

The chain links TRBV4-1 to TRBJ1-2; D is possibly TRBD1 (6 bases). The CDR3 contains 14 residues. Germline V lookup: CDR1 MGHRA, CDR2 YSYEKL. V lost 3 bases, J lost 4 bases, and 12 bases lay in between. CDR3 coding DNA: TGCGCCAGCAGCCACATCACAGGGACCTATGGCTACACCTTC. Protein product: CASSHITGTYGYTF.

The rearrangement joins TRBV28 to TRBJ1-1, with 9 bases identical to TRBD1. Germline CDR1 MDHEN, CDR2 SYDVKM. Trimming removed 3 bases from V and 0 bases from J; junction bases left unmatched: 8. The CDR3 contains 17 residues. The CDR3 DNA follows: TGTGCCAGCAGTTTGGCCAGGACAGGGGACATGAACACTGAAGCTTTCTTT. Translating gives CASSLARTGDMNTEAFF.

The chain uses TRBV18 and TRBJ2-1; TRBD2 aligns across 8 bases. The CDR3 sequence is 15 residues long. CDR1 and CDR2 from the germline V gene are KGHSH and LQKENI. V gave up 0 bases and J gave up 5 bases; unmatched junction bases: 3. In DNA form, the CDR3 reads TGTGCCAGCTCACCACCCGGGGGGGCCCACAATGAGCAGTTCTTC. Its protein product is CASSPPGGAHNEQFF.

This sequence joins TRBV7-9 and TRBJ2-5; tentative D call: TRBD2 (6 bases). The CDR3 sequence is 14 residues long. With 4 bases removed from V and 5 bases from J, the gap between germline ends came to 14 bases. CDR1 SEHNR and CDR2 FQNEAQ come from the germline V gene (reference sequence). This chain's CDR3 is CASSSPGDRETQYF. In DNA, the CDR3 is TGTGCCAGCAGCTCTCCGGGGGATCGGGAGACCCAGTACTTC. Looking up the rest from reference TRBV7-9 and TRBJ2-5 gives the full variable domain: DTGVSQNPRHKITKRGQNVTFRCDPISEHNRLYWYRQTLGQGPEFLTYFQNEAQLEKSRLLSDRFSAERPKGSFSTLEIQRTEQGDSAMYLCASSSPGDRETQYFGPGTRLLVL.